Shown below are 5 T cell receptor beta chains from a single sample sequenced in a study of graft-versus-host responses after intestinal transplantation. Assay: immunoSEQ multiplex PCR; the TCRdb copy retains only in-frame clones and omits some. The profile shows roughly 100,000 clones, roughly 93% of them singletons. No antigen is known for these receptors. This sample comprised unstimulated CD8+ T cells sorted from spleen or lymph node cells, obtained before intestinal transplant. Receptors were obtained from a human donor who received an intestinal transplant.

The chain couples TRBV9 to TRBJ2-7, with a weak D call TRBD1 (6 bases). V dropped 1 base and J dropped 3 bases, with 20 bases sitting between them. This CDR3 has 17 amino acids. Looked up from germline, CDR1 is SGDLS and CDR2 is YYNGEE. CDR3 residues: CASSVSGTGFRIYEQYF. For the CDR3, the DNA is TGTGCCAGCAGCGTATCAGGTACAGGGTTCCGGATCTACGAGCAGTACTTC.

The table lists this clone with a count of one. CDR3 in amino acids: CASSSLQGSYEQYF. The CDR3 nucleotides read TGTGCCAGCAGTTCCTTACAGGGCTCCTACGAGCAGTACTTC. The J gene is TRBJ2-7, the V gene TRBV27, with D maybe TRBD1 (6 bases). The germline V and J ends were trimmed by 4 bases and 0 bases, with 10 bases remaining between them. The CDR3 spans 14 residues. Germline V lookup: CDR1 MNHEY, CDR2 SMNVEV (reference sequence).

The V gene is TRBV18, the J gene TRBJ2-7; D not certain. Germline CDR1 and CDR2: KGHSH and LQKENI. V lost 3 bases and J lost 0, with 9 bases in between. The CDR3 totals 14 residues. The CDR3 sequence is CASSPLANSYEQYF. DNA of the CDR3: TGTGCCAGCTCACCCCTTGCAAACTCCTACGAGCAGTACTTC.

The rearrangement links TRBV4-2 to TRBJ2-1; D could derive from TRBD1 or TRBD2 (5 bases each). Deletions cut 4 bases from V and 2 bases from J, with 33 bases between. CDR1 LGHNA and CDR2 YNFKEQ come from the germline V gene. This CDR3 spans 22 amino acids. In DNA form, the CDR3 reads TGTGCCAGCAGCCTCACACGCCCCGGATCGAGGGGACCTTCGATACCCTACAATGAGCAGTTCTTC. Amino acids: CASSLTRPGSRGPSIPYNEQFF.

CDR3 residues: CASSYSGTEEQYF. CDR3 nucleotide sequence: TGTGCCAGCAGTTACTCTGGGACGGAGGAGCAGTACTTC. The gene calls are TRBV6-5 and TRBJ2-7; TRBD1 or TRBD2 may be the D gene (5 bases each). The CDR3 loop spans 13 amino acids. The germline gives CDR1 MNHEY, CDR2 SVGAGI. The V gene lost 0 bases and the J gene lost 7 bases, with 10 bases spanning the gap.